This T cell receptor beta chain originates from a study of shared clonotypes between healthy human individuals. Study details: CD4 naive cells filled three plates per donor, CD4 memory three, CD8 naive two and CD8 memory one.

The study drew its donors from healthy HIV-negative adults without recent acute infections or vaccinations. The germline gives CDR1 LGHNA, CDR2 YSLEER. V dropped 1 base and J dropped 1 base, with 7 bases sitting between them. This CDR3 comprises 14 residues. Clones were sequenced by immunoSEQ multiplex PCR, and TCRdb holds only the in-frame ones, with some missing. The repertoire includes roughly 2,500,000 clones, over 85% of them detected once, and 0.36% sits in the top ten. This sequence was found in a man between 18 and 29 years old in good health. Some clones in this sample may be carry-over from other donors' samples. The J gene is TRBJ1-2, the V gene TRBV4-3, with D possibly TRBD1 on 5 matching bases. The sample consisted of naive CD4+ T cells from PBMCs. Subset given: CD45RA+ positively selected. The DNA for the CDR3 is TGCGCCAGCAGCCAAGCGGGGGTTAACTATGGCTACACCTTC. Translated, it gives CASSQAGVNYGYTF.